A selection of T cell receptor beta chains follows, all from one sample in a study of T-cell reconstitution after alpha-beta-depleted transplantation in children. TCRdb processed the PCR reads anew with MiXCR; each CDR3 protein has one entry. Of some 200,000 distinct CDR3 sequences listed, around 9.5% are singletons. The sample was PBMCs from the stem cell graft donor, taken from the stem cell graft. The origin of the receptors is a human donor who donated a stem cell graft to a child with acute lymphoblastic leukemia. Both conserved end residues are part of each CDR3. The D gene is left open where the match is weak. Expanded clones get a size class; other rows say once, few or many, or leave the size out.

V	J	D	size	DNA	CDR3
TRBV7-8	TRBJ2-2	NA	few	TGTGCCAGCAGCTTAGCCCCCTCTACCCCCGGGGAGCTGTTTTTT	CASSLAPSTPGELFF
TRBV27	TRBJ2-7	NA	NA	TGTGCCAGCAGGCTTGCCTACTCCTACGAGCAGTACTTC	CASRLAYSYEQYF
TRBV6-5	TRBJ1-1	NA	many	TGTGCCAGCAGTTACTCGGCTCATCAAAACACTGAAGCTTTCTTT	CASSYSAHQNTEAFF
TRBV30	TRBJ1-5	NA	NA	TGTGCCTGGAGTCTTCAGGGGATTTCGTCCCAGCATTTT	CAWSLQGISSQHF
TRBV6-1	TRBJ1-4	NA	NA	TGTCCCAGCAGTGAACTGGACAGTATTAATGAAAAACTGTTTTTT	CPSSELDSINEKLFF
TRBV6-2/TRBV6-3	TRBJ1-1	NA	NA	TGTGCCAGCAGGAGAGGACGGGGCAGTCTGATTAACACTGAAGCTTTCTTT	CASRRGRGSLINTEAFF
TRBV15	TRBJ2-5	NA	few	TGTGCCACCAGCAGAGATCGCCAGGGGATTGAGACCCAGTACTTC	CATSRDRQGIETQYF
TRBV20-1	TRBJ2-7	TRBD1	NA	TGCAGTGCTAGAGTTAAGGGGGACAGGGGGTTCTACGAGCAGTACTTC	CSARVKGDRGFYEQYF
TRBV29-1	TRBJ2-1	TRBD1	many	TGCAGCGCCCTCCCGGACAGGGTCAATGAGCAGTTCTTC	CSALPDRVNEQFF
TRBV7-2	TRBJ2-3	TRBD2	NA	TGTGCCAGCAGCTCTAGCGGGGTCTCAGATACGCATTTT	CASSSSGVSDTHF
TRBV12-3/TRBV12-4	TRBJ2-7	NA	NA	TGTGCCAGCAGTTTGGGGGCCCTCACGGAGGAGCAGTACTTC	CASSLGALTEEQYF
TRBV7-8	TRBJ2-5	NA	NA	TGTGCCAGCAGCCCGGGCGGGTTCATAGGGGAGACCCAGTACTTC	CASSPGGFIGETQYF
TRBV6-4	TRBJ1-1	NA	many	TGTGCCAGCAGTGACGGGGTTAGGGCTGAAGCTTTCTTT	CASSDGVRAEAFF
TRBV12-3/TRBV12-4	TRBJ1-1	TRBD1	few	TGTGCCAGCAGTCTCCGGGACAGGGTTTCTATTAGTAACACTGAAGCTTTCTTT	CASSLRDRVSISNTEAFF
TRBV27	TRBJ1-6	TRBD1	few	TGTGCCAGCTCTGGGACAGGGAGCTCCTATAATTCACCCCTCCACTTT	CASSGTGSSYNSPLHF
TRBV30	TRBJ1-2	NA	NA	TGTGCCTGGAGTGGAGCGGTTAATGGCTACACCTTC	CAWSGAVNGYTF
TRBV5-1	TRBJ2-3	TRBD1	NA	TGCGCCAGCAGCATAGGACAGGGTTCCACAGATACGCAGTATTTT	CASSIGQGSTDTQYF
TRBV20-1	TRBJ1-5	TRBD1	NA	TGCAGTGCTAGAGATGGGTCCAGGGGGGGTAGCAATCAGCCCCAGCATTTT	CSARDGSRGGSNQPQHF
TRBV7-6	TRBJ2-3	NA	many	TGTGCCAGCAGCTTAGGTTCTCTAGGGACTCGCACAGATACGCAGTATTTT	CASSLGSLGTRTDTQYF
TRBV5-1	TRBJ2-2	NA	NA	TGCGCCAGCAGCCCCCGTGAGGGGTCGGGCACCGGGGAGCTGTTTTTT	CASSPREGSGTGELFF
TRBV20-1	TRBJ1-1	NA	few	TGCAGTGCTGCCCCGAACACTGAAGCTTTCTTT	CSAAPNTEAFF
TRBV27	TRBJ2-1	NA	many	TGTGCCAGCAGTTTAGGGGGGGGCCTTGTGAAGGGGAGGCAGTTCTTC	CASSLGGGLVKGRQFF
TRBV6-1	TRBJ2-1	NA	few	TGTGCCAGCAGTGATACTCCATACCCTGGTGAGCAGTTCTTC	CASSDTPYPGEQFF
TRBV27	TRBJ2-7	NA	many	TGTGCCAGCTCCCCCGGGACGTTCTCCTACGAGCAGTACTTC	CASSPGTFSYEQYF
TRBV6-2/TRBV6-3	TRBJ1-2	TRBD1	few	TGTGCCAGCAGTGTAACGGGACAGGGATCTGCTGGAGCTGGCTACACCTTC	CASSVTGQGSAGAGYTF
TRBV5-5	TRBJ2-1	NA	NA	TGTGCCAGCAGCCCAGGGGCAGGCGTCTACAATGAGCAGTTCTTC	CASSPGAGVYNEQFF
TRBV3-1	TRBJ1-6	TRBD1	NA	TGTGCCAGCAGCTCAGAGACAGGGTGGGGATCACCCCTCCACTTT	CASSSETGWGSPLHF
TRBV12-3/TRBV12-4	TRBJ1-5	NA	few	TGTGCCAGCAGTATGGGGTTTCGCAATCAGCCCCAGCATTTT	CASSMGFRNQPQHF
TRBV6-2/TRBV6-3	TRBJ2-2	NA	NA	TGTGCCAGCACCCTACTACAGGGAAGGGCGAACACCGGGGAGCTGTTTTTT	CASTLLQGRANTGELFF
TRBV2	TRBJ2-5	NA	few	TGTGCCAGCAGTGGGGACGGCCAAGAGACCCAGTACTTC	CASSGDGQETQYF
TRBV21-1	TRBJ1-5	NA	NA	TGTGCCAGCAGCAAAGCGGACAACTTCAATCAGCCCCAGCATTTT	CASSKADNFNQPQHF
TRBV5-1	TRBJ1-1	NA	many	TGCGCCAGCAGCTCCGACGGAATCACTGAAGCTTTCTTT	CASSSDGITEAFF
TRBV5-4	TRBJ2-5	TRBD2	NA	TGTGCCAGCAGGGCGGGGGGGCGTCAGGAGACCCAGTACTTC	CASRAGGRQETQYF
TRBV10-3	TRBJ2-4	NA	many	TGTGCCATCAGTGAGGGGGCCAAAAACATTCAGTACTTC	CAISEGAKNIQYF
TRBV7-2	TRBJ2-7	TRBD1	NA	TGTGCCAGCAGCTTAGCCACAGGGGTCCTACTCGATTACTACGAGCAGTACTTC	CASSLATGVLLDYYEQYF
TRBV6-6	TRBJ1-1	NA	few	TGTGCCAGCAGCTCAGAGTATTACGAAGCTTTCTTT	CASSSEYYEAFF
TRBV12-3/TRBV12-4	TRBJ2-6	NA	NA	NA	CASSSSLGSGANVLTF
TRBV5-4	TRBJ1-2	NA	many	TGTGCCAGCAGCTTGGGATTTGGCGGCGGCGTCTATGGCTACACCTTC	CASSLGFGGGVYGYTF
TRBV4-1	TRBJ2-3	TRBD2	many	TGCGCCAGCAGCCAAGATCGACTAGCGGGGGATACGCAGTATTTT	CASSQDRLAGDTQYF
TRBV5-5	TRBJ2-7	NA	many	TGTGCCAGCAGCTTGGTCGGGGTCCCCTCCTACGAGCAGTACTTC	CASSLVGVPSYEQYF
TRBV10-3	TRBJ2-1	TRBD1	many	TGTGCCATCAGTGAGTCTGGGACAGAGATAACCCTATACAATGAGCAGTTCTTC	CAISESGTEITLYNEQFF
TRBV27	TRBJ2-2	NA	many	TGTGCCAGCAGTTTAAATCCCGGGGCACAGAGTTCCGGGGAGCTGTTTTTT	CASSLNPGAQSSGELFF